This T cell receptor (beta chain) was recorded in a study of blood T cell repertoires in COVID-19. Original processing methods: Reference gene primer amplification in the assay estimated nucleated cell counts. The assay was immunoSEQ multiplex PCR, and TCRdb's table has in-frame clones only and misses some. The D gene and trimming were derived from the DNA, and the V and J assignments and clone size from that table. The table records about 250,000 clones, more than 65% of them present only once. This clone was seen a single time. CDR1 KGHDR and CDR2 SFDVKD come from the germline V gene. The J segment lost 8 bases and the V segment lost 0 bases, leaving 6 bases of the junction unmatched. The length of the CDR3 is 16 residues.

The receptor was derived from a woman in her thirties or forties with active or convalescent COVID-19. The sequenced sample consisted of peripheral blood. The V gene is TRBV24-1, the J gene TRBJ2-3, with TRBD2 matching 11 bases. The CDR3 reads CATSDLSSGGAGTQYF. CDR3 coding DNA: TGTGCCACCAGTGATTTGAGTAGCGGGGGGGCAGGTACGCAGTATTTT.